These 17 T cell receptor beta chains were sequenced from one sample in a study of cytomegalovirus exposure and HLA in healthy donors (dated by TCRdb to about 2017). Library preparation was by the immunoSEQ multiplex PCR assay. For the multiplex PCR, a mixture combining 60 forward primers for TCR Vbeta segments and 13 reverse primers for TCR Jbeta segments was used. The immuneACCESS repertoire file appears here via TCRdb, limited to in-frame rearrangements. These files lack a portion of the clones; in checked studies, under half of the deficit traces to unresolved V genes, and the cause of the others is not known. This sample lists about 120,000 clones; more than 65% were detected once. The top ten hold approximately 10% of the sample. Material for sequencing was PBMCs. The origin of the receptors is a man aged 35-49 years in good health and CMV-seropositive.

The chain uses TRBV28 and TRBJ1-2, with 7 bases aligning to TRBD1. Germline-derived CDR1 and CDR2 are MDHEN and SYDVKM. The J segment lost 4 bases and the V segment lost 5 bases, leaving 13 bases of the junction unmatched. The CDR3 totals 16 residues. The CDR3 sequence: CASSGGTATTTYGYTF. DNA of the CDR3: TGTGCCAGCAGTGGGGGGACAGCGACAACTACCTATGGCTACACCTTC.

The rearrangement uses TRBV4-1 and TRBJ1-2; 8 bases are a match to TRBD1. Unmatched junction bases numbered 4, after V lost 0 bases and J lost 1 base. Per germline, CDR1 MGHRA and CDR2 YSYEKL. The CDR3 has 16 amino acids. CDR3 region: CASSQEAGGYNYGYTF. CDR3 sequence (DNA): TGCGCCAGCAGCCAAGAGGCAGGGGGCTATAACTATGGCTACACCTTC.

The chain combines TRBV7-6 with TRBJ2-1, with TRBD2 identical over 8 bases. The CDR3 length is 16 residues. The J segment lost 9 bases and the V segment lost 0 bases, leaving 10 bases of the junction unmatched. Germline CDR1 reads SGHVS; CDR2 reads FNYEAQ. CDR3 DNA: TGTGCCAGCAGCTTAGCATGGGGGACTAGGGGAGTTGAGCAGTTCTTC. As protein: CASSLAWGTRGVEQFF. The entire variable domain, with the rest obtained from reference TRBV7-6 and TRBJ2-1, is as follows: GAGVSQSPRYKVTKRGQDVALRCDPISGHVSLYWYRQALGQGPEFLTYFNYEAQQDKSGLPNDRFSAERPEGSISTLTIQRTEQRDSAMYRCASSLAWGTRGVEQFFGPGTRLTVL.

This chain connects TRBV7-2 to TRBJ2-2; D gene uncertain. The CDR3 is made up of 13 amino acids. Germline-derived CDR1 and CDR2 are SGHTA and FQGNSA. V lost 5 bases and J 6 bases, leaving 10 bases between the germline ends. CDR3: CASSPVVPGELFF. CDR3 nucleotide sequence: TGTGCCAGCAGCCCAGTGGTGCCCGGGGAGCTGTTTTTT.

The J gene is TRBJ2-7, the V gene TRBV19; 8 bases fit TRBD2. CDR1 LNHDA and CDR2 SQIVND come from the germline V gene (reference sequence). V was pared by 9 bases and J by 2 bases, with 0 bases of the junction left unmatched. The CDR3 totals 11 residues. The CDR3 DNA sequence: TGTGCCAGGACTAGCGCCTACGAGCAGTACTTC. Translation gives CARTSAYEQYF.

The chain is built from TRBV11-2 and TRBJ1-1, with D possibly TRBD1 on 5 matching bases. The germline V gene has CDR1 SGHAT and CDR2 FQNNGV. Trimming cost V 2 bases and J 6 bases, with 10 bases left between them. The CDR3 length is 13 residues. CDR3 coding DNA: TGTGCCAGCAGCTTATCAGGGTGGGCTGAAGCTTTCTTT. It translates to CASSLSGWAEAFF.

The chain links TRBV5-6 to TRBJ1-1, with D tentatively TRBD1 (5 bases). V dropped 1 base and J dropped 11 bases, with 18 bases sitting between them. The CDR3 is made up of 14 amino acids. Germline loops: CDR1 SGHDT, CDR2 YYEEEE. This CDR3 reads CASSLPGMVGSAFF. In DNA, the CDR3 is TGTGCCAGCAGCTTGCCAGGGATGGTTGGAAGCGCTTTCTTT.

CDR3 nucleotides: TGTGCCAGCAGTTCTCCGGGACAGGGGTACAATGAGCAGTTCTTC. Amino acids: CASSSPGQGYNEQFF. The chain has TRBV27 and TRBJ2-1; the match to TRBD1 covers 10 bases. This CDR3 region has 15 residues. The germline CDR1 and CDR2 sequences are MNHEY and SMNVEV (reference sequence). V gave up 4 bases and J gave up 4 bases; unmatched junction bases: 4.

The chain joins TRBV7-3 to TRBJ2-3, with 10 positions matching TRBD1. Trimming removed 5 bases from V and 7 bases from J; junction bases left unmatched: 6. Germline V CDR1 and CDR2: SGHTA, FQGTGA. This CDR3 is built from 14 residues. CDR3 region: CASSPGTGDNTQYF. The DNA for the CDR3 is TGTGCCAGCAGCCCGGGGACAGGGGATAATACGCAGTATTTT.

This clone was recorded once. V and J are TRBV4-1 and TRBJ1-5, with 12 bases lining up with TRBD1. Germline V CDR1 and CDR2: MGHRA, YSYEKL. Trimming at V came to 1 base and at J to 8 bases, leaving 6 bases not matched to a gene. This CDR3 region has 16 residues. CDR3 DNA sequence: TGCGCCAGCAGCCAAGGTCGGGACAGGGGGCCTGAGCCCCAGCATTTT. It specifies CASSQGRDRGPEPQHF.

This clone was detected only a few times. The CDR3 DNA sequence: TGCGCCAGCAGCACAAGGCCTAGCCCCGATAATTCACCCCTCCACTTT. Its protein product is CASSTRPSPDNSPLHF. The gene calls are TRBV4-1 and TRBJ1-6; no firm D call. The CDR3 is 16 residues long. The V and J ends lost 5 bases and 5 bases respectively, with 16 bases between them. CDR1 and CDR2 from the germline V gene are MGHRA and YSYEKL.

V gene TRBV4-1 combines with J gene TRBJ1-2; weak D call: TRBD1 (6 bases). The CDR3 contains 16 residues. Germline loops: CDR1 MGHRA, CDR2 YSYEKL. V lost 0 bases and J lost 7, with 18 bases in between. The CDR3 loop is CASSQEVTGGAPGYTF. The DNA for the CDR3 is TGCGCCAGCAGCCAAGAAGTAACCGGGGGGGCGCCTGGCTACACCTTC.

This CDR3 is CASSLRDSWGAFF. In nucleotides, the CDR3 is TGTGCCAGCAGTCTCCGGGACTCCTGGGGGGCTTTCTTT. The chain has TRBV2 and TRBJ1-1; possibly TRBD1 for D (5 bases). The CDR3 is 13 amino acids. Germline values: CDR1 SNHLY, CDR2 FYNNEI. Trimming took 5 bases from V and 11 from J, leaving 18 bases between them.

For this clone: One base away lies a much larger clone, so this may be a sequencing read error. This chain links TRBV11-3 with TRBJ1-6; 9 positions agree with TRBD1. The CDR3 totals 19 residues. Germline V CDR1 and CDR2: SGHNT, YENEEA. The chain's CDR3 is CASRSNGTGWYPYNSPPHF. The CDR3 DNA follows: TGTGCCAGCAGAAGCAACGGGACAGGGTGGTATCCCTATAATTCACCCCCCCACTTT.

This chain links TRBV27 with TRBJ2-2; 7 bases are a match to TRBD1. The CDR3 is 16 residues long. CDR1 MNHEY and CDR2 SMNVEV come from the germline V gene (reference sequence). V was clipped by 6 bases and J by 0 bases; unmatched bases: 7. The CDR3: CASRGTGTANTGELFF. CDR3 nucleotides: TGTGCCAGCAGGGGGACCGGGACAGCGAACACCGGGGAGCTGTTTTTT.

V and J are TRBV7-9 and TRBJ2-7; D is perhaps TRBD2 (6 bases). Per the germline V gene, CDR1 is SEHNR and CDR2 is FQNEAQ (reference sequence). The CDR3 is 16 amino acids. The ends were cut back, 3 bases at V and 2 bases at J, with 17 bases in the middle. As DNA, the CDR3 is TGTGCCAGCAGCTTCCCGCCGGGGGTAACGACCTACGAGCAGTACTTC. This sequence encodes CASSFPPGVTTYEQYF.

This clone was counted once. This chain links TRBV7-9 with TRBJ2-3, with 9 bases fitting TRBD2. Germline CDR1 and CDR2: SEHNR and FQNEAQ (reference sequence). The CDR3 runs to 15 residues. J lost 5 bases, V lost 5 bases, and 8 bases had no gene match. The CDR3 region has the DNA TGTGCCAGCAGCCCGCTAGCGGGACTTAGAGATACGCAGTATTTT. Its translation is CASSPLAGLRDTQYF.